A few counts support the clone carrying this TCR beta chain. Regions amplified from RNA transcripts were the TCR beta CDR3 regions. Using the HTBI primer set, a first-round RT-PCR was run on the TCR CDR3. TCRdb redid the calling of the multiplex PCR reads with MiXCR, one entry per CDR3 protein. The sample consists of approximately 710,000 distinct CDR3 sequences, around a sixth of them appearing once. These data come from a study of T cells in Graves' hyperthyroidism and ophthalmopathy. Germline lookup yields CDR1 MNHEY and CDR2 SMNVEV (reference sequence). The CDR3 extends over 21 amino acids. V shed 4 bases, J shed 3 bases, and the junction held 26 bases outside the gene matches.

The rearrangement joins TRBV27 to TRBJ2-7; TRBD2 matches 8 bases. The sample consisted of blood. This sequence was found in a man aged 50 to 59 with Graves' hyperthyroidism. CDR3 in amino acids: CASSYRGGEALRVFMGYEQYF. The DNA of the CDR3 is TGTGCCAGCAGTTATCGGGGGGGTGAAGCGCTTCGAGTCTTTATGGGCTACGAGCAGTACTTC.